Listed here are 8 T cell receptor beta chains from one sample, sequenced in a study of T cells in tuberculosis. Sorting used thawed, overnight-rested PBMC stained with anti-CD3, a viability dye and GMM-loaded CD1B tetramer. C32 glucose monomycolate from Rhodococcus equi was loaded onto the CD1B tetramers. Sequenced by immunoSEQ multiplex PCR; TCRdb stores in-frame clones only, minus some. The sample holds 85,000 to 100,000 clones, roughly 93% seen once. Sequencing used CD1b-GMM tetramer-negative cells sorted from PBMCs. All receptors derive from an adult woman with latent tuberculosis.

The chain links TRBV7-9 to TRBJ2-3; no clear D gene. V gave up 2 bases and J gave up 6 bases, with 12 bases separating them. The CDR3 is 14 residues long. Per the germline V gene, CDR1 is SEHNR and CDR2 is FQNEAQ (reference sequence). CDR3 nucleotides: TGTGCCAGCAGCTTATGGCCCGGGTTCGATACGCAGTATTTT. Translating it yields CASSLWPGFDTQYF.

This chain uses TRBV12-1 with TRBJ2-3; the table's D call, TRBD2, was not checked against the DNA. TRBV12-1 is termed a pseudogene. This CDR3 is 18 amino acids long. The CDR3 DNA follows: TGTGCCAGCAGCCCGAACACCGGACTAGCCCCAAAAGCCGATACGCAGTATTTT. This gives the protein CASSPNTGLAPKADTQYF.

V usage is TRBV6-5 and J usage is TRBJ2-1; 8 positions agree with TRBD2. Trimming at V came to 2 bases and at J to 2 bases, leaving 2 bases not matched to a gene. The germline CDR1 and CDR2 sequences are MNHEY and SVGAGI. CDR3 size: 15 residues. CDR3: CASSYAGGPYNEQFF. CDR3 sequence (DNA): TGTGCCAGCAGTTACGCGGGGGGCCCCTACAATGAGCAGTTCTTC.

The chain is built from TRBV4-1 and TRBJ1-1, with 7 nucleotides matching TRBD1. With 4 bases clipped from V and 1 base from J, the junction kept 6 bases outside the gene matches. This CDR3 spans 15 amino acids. Germline CDR1 MGHRA, CDR2 YSYEKL. As DNA, the CDR3 is TGCGCCAGCAGCCCGGGCCCAGGGGGGAACACTGAAGCTTTCTTT. Translation gives CASSPGPGGNTEAFF.

The chain uses TRBV5-6 and TRBJ1-1, with TRBD1 matching over 7 bases. V was pared by 2 bases and J by 2 bases, with 6 bases of the junction left unmatched. This CDR3 contains 15 residues. The V gene's germline CDR1 is SGHDT and CDR2 YYEEEE. CDR3 residues: CASSFFRTGNTEAFF. The CDR3 DNA reads TGTGCCAGCAGCTTCTTCAGGACAGGTAACACTGAAGCTTTCTTT.

The rearrangement links TRBV6-5 to TRBJ1-2, with 7 bases identical to TRBD1. This CDR3 spans 12 amino acids. The J segment lost 6 bases and the V segment lost 8 bases, leaving 6 bases of the junction unmatched. CDR1 MNHEY and CDR2 SVGAGI come from the germline V gene. The CDR3 sequence is CASFSTGNGYTF. The CDR3 DNA follows: TGTGCCAGCTTTTCGACAGGGAATGGCTACACCTTC.

V usage is TRBV6-5 and J usage is TRBJ1-2, with 9 bases that match TRBD1. The junction had 7 bases not matched to a gene; V was cut back by 6 bases and J by 5 bases. Looked up from germline, CDR1 is MNHEY and CDR2 is SVGAGI. There are 14 residues in the CDR3. The CDR3 sequence: CASRGTGPMYGYTF. The CDR3 region has the DNA TGTGCCAGCAGGGGGACAGGGCCGATGTATGGCTACACCTTC.

This clone is a singleton in its sample. The chain combines TRBV4-1 with TRBJ1-2; 7 bases align to TRBD1. With 1 base clipped from V and 3 bases from J, the junction kept 8 bases outside the gene matches. The CDR3 length is 16 residues. Germline V lookup: CDR1 MGHRA, CDR2 YSYEKL. The CDR3 reads CASSQVKKGAHYGYTF. The DNA of the CDR3 is TGCGCCAGCAGCCAAGTTAAAAAGGGGGCCCACTATGGCTACACCTTC.